The sequence of this T cell receptor beta chain was determined in a study of Ad26.COV2.S vaccination and SARS-CoV-2 variants. Notes on the study in general: The TCR-based breadth and depth measures might underestimate overall T cell responses. It was reported that spike-specific CD8+ and CD4+ T cell responses were substantially broad after vaccination. Vaccinated and placebo-treated recipients had similar non-spike TCR breadth.

Data came from immunoSEQ multiplex PCR; TCRdb stores just in-frame clones and leaves some out. This sample has roughly 180,000 clones, with 87% found just once. Worth noting for this clone: Its antigen is not identified.

The CDR3 is made up of 15 amino acids. The germline V and J ends were trimmed by 3 bases and 0 bases, with 10 bases remaining between them. Per germline, CDR1 MDHEN and CDR2 SYDVKM. The input for sequencing was peripheral blood, taken after recovery from COVID-19. The sequence was obtained from a human donor who had recovered from COVID-19. The chain has TRBV28 and TRBJ2-3; D not resolved. CDR3 in amino acids: CASSFRKASTDTQYF. DNA of the CDR3: TGTGCCAGCAGTTTTCGGAAAGCTAGCACAGATACGCAGTATTTT.